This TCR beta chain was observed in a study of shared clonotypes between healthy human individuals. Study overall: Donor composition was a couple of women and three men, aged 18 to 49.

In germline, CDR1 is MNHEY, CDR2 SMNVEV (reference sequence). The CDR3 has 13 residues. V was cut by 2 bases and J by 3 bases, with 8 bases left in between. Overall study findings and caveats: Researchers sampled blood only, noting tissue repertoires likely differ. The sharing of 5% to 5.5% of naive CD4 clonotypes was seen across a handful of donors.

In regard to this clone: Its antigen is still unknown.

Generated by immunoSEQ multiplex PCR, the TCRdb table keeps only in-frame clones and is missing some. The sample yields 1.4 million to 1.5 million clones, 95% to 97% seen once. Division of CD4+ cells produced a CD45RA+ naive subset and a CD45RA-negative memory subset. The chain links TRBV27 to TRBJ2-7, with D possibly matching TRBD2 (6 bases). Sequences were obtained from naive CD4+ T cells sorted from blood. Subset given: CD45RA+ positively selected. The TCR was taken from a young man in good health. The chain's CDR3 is CASSLQTSYEQYF. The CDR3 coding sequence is TGTGCCAGCAGTTTACAGACTAGCTACGAGCAGTACTTC.